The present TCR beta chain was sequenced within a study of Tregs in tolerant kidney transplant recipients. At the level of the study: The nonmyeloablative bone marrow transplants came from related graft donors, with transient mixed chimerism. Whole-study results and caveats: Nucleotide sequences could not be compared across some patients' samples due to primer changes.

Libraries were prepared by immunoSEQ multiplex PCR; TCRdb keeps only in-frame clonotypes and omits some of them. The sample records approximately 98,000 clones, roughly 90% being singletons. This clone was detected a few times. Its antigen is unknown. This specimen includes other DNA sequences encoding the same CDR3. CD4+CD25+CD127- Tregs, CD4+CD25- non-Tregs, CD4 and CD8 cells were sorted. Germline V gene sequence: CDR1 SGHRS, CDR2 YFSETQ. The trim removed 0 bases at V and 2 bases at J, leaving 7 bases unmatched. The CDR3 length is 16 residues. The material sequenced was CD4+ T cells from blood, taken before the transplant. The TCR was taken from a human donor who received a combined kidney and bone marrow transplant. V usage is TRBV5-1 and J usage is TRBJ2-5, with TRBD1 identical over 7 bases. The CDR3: CASSLGSGGQQETQYF. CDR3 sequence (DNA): TGCGCCAGCAGCTTGGGTTCAGGGGGACAACAAGAGACCCAGTACTTC.